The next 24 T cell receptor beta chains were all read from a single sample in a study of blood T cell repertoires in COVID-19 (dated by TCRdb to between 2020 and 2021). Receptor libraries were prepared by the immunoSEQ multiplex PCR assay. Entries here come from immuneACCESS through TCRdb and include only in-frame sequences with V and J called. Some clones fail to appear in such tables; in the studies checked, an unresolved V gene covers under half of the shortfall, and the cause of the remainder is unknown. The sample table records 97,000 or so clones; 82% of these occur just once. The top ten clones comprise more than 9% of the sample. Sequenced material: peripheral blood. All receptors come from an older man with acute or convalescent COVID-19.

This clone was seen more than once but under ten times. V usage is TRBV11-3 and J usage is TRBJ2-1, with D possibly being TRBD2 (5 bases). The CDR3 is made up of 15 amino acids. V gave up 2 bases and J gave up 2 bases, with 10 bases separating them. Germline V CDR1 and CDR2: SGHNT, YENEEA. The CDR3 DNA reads TGTGCCAGCAGCTTAAGCGGAGAGACCTACAATGAGCAGTTCTTC. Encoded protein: CASSLSGETYNEQFF.

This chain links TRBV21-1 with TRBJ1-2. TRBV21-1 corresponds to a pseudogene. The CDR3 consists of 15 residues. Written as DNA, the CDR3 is TGTGCCAGCAGAAAAGGGGGAGCGTTGGGGTATGGCTACACCTTC. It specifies CASRKGGALGYGYTF.

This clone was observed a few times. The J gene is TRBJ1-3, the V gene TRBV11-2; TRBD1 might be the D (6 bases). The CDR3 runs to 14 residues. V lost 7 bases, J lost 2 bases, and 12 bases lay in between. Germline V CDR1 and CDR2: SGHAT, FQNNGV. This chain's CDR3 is CASKQGGAGNTIYF. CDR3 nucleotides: TGTGCCAGCAAACAAGGGGGAGCTGGAAACACCATATATTTT.

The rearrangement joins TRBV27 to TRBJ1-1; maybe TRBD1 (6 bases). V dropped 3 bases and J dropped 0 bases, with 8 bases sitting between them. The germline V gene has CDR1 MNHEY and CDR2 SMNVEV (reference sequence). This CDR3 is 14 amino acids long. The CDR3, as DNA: TGTGCCAGCAGTTTTCAGGGGATGAACACTGAAGCTTTCTTT. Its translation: CASSFQGMNTEAFF.

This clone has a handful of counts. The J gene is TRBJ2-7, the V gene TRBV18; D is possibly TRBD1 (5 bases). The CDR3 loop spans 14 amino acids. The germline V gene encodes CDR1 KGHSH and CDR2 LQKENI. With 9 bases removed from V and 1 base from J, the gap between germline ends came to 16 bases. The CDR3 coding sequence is TGTGCCAGTTCGACAGCTATGGAGTCCTACGAGCAGTACTTC. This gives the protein CASSTAMESYEQYF.

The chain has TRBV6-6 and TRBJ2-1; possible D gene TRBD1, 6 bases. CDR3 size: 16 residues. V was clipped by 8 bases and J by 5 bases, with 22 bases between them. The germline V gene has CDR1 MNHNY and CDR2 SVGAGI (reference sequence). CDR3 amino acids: CASRTSTGPLDNEQFF. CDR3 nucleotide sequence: TGTGCCAGCCGGACTTCCACAGGGCCCCTTGACAATGAGCAGTTCTTC.

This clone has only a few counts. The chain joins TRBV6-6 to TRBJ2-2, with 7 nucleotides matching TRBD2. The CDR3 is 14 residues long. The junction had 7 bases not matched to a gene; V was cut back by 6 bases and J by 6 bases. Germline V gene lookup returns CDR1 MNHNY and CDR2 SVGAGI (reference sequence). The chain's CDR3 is CASRDTSVSGELFF. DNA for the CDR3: TGTGCCAGCAGAGATACTAGCGTTTCCGGGGAGCTGTTTTTT.

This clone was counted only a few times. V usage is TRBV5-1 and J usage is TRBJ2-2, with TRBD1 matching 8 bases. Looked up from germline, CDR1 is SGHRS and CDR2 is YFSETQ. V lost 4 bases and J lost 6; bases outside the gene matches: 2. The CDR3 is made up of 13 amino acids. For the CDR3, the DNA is TGCGCCAGCAGCATACAGGGGGCCGGGGAGCTGTTTTTT. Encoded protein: CASSIQGAGELFF.

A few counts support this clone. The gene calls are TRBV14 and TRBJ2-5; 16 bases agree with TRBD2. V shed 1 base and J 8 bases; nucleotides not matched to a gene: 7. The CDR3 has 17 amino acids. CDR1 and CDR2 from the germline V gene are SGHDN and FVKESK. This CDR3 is CASSQGVGTSGRATQYF. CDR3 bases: TGTGCCAGCAGCCAAGGAGTCGGGACTAGCGGGAGGGCTACCCAGTACTTC. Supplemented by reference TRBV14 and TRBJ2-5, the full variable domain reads EAGVTQFPSHSVIEKGQTVTLRCDPISGHDNLYWYRRVMGKEIKFLLHFVKESKQDESGMPNNRFLAERTGGTYSTLKVQPAELEDSGVYFCASSQGVGTSGRATQYFGPGTRLLVL.

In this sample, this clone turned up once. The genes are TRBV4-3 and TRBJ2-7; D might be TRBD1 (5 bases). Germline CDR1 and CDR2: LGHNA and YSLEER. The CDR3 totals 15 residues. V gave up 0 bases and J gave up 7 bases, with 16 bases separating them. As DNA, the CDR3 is TGCGCCAGCAGCCAAGACGACAGACCTACGAGGGAGCAGTACTTC. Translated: CASSQDDRPTREQYF.

For the CDR3, the DNA is TGTGCCAGCAGCCAAGGTGGGCGCAATCAGCCCCAGCATTTT. Protein product: CASSQGGRNQPQHF. The genes are TRBV6-5 and TRBJ1-5, with D hard to call. The CDR3 extends over 14 amino acids. CDR1 is MNHEY and CDR2 is SVGAGI in the germline V gene. Between the trimmed V and J ends, which lost 6 bases and 2 bases, there was a span of 11 bases.

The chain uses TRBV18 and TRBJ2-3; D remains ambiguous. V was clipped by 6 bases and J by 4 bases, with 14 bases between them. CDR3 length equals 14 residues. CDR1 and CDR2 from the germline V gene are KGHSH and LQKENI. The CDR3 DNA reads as TGTGCCAGCTCTTTCGCGGCGGCTCCAGATACGCAGTATTTT. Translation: CASSFAAAPDTQYF.

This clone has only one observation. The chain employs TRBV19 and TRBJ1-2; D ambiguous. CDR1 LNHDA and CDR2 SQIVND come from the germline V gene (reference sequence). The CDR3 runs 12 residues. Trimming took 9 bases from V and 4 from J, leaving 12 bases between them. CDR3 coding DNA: TGTGCCAGCCTACATGGAGTCTATGGCTACACCTTC. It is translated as CASLHGVYGYTF. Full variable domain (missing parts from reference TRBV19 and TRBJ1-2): DGGITQSPKYLFRKEGQNVTLSCEQNLNHDAMYWYRQDPGQGLRLIYYSQIVNDFQKGDIAEGYSVSREKKESFPLTVTSAQKNPTAFYLCASLHGVYGYTFGSGTRLTVV.

The CDR3 loop is CAWGLQGYSPLHF. DNA for the CDR3: TGTGCCTGGGGCCTCCAGGGATATTCACCCCTCCACTTT. V and J are TRBV30 and TRBJ1-6, with a weak D call TRBD1 (5 bases). Trimming stripped 5 bases from V and 8 bases from J, with 13 bases between. Germline CDR1 GTSNPN, CDR2 SVGIG (reference sequence). CDR3 length: 13 residues.

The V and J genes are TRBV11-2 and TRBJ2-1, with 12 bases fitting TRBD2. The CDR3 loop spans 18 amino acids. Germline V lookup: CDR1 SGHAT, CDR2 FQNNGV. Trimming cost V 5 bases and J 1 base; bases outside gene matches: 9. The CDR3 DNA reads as TGTGCCAGCAGCGGACCACTAGCGGGGGGACCATCCTACAATGAGCAGTTCTTC. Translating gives CASSGPLAGGPSYNEQFF.

The CDR3, as DNA: TGTGCCAGCAGTTTATCTGCTAGCGGAGGCACAGATACGCAGTATTTT. Protein: CASSLSASGGTDTQYF. This rearrangement joins TRBV27 to TRBJ2-3, with TRBD2 matching 7 bases. CDR1 is MNHEY and CDR2 is SMNVEV in the germline V gene (reference sequence). The junction had 4 bases not matched to a gene; V was cut back by 0 bases and J by 1 base. This CDR3 spans 16 amino acids.

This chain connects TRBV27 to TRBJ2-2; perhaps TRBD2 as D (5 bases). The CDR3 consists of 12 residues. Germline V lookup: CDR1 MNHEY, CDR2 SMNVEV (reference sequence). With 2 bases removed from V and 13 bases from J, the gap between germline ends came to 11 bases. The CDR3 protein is CASSLEGLGLFF. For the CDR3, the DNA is TGTGCCAGCAGTTTAGAGGGCCTCGGGCTGTTTTTT.

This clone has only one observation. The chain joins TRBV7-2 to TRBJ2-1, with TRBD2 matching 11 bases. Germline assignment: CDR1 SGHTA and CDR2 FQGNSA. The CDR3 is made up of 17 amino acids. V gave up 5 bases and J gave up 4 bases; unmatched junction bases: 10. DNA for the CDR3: TGTGCCAGCAGCCGCGGCGCTGGGACTAGCGGATACAATGAGCAGTTCTTC. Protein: CASSRGAGTSGYNEQFF.

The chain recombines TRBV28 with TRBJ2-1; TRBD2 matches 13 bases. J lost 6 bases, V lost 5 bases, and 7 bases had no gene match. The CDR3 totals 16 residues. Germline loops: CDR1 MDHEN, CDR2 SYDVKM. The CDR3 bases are TGTGCCAGCAGTACCCGGACTAGCGGGAGTAGCAATGAGCAGTTCTTC. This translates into CASSTRTSGSSNEQFF.

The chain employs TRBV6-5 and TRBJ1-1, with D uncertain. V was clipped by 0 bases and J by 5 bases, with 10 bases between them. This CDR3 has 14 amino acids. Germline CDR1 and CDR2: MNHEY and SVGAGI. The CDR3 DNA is TGTGCCAGCAGTTACTCGGAGGGAAGAACTGAAGCTTTCTTT. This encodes CASSYSEGRTEAFF.

The CDR3: CSVISGRGYEQFF. Written as DNA, the CDR3 is TGCAGCGTTATAAGCGGGAGGGGGTATGAGCAGTTCTTC. The chain employs TRBV29-1 and TRBJ2-1, with 10 positions matching TRBD2. The germline CDR1 and CDR2 sequences are SQVTM and ANQGSEA. The V and J ends lost 5 bases and 8 bases, in that order; junction bases with no gene match: 6. The CDR3 totals 13 residues.

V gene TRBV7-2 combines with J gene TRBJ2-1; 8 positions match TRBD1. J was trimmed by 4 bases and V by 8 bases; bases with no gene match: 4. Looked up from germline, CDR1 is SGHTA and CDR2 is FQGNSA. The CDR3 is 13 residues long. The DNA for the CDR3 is TGTGCCAGCTCACGACAGGGGTACAATGAGCAGTTCTTC. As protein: CASSRQGYNEQFF.

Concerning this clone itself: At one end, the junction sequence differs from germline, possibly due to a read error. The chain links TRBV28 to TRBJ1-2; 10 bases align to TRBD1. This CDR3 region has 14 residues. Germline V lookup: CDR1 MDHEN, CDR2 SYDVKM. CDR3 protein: CASSPPGQGYDYTF. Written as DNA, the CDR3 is TGTGCCAGCAGCCCCCCGGGACAGGGGTATGACTACACCTTC.

The CDR3 reads CASSGGLAGVETQYF. In DNA form, the CDR3 reads TGTGCCAGCAGCGGAGGACTAGCGGGAGTTGAGACCCAGTACTTC. The gene calls are TRBV9 and TRBJ2-5; 13 positions agree with TRBD2. The length of the CDR3 is 15 residues. Germline trimming cut 3 bases from V and 5 bases from J; bases unmatched to any gene: 4. The germline CDR1 and CDR2 sequences are SGDLS and YYNGEE.